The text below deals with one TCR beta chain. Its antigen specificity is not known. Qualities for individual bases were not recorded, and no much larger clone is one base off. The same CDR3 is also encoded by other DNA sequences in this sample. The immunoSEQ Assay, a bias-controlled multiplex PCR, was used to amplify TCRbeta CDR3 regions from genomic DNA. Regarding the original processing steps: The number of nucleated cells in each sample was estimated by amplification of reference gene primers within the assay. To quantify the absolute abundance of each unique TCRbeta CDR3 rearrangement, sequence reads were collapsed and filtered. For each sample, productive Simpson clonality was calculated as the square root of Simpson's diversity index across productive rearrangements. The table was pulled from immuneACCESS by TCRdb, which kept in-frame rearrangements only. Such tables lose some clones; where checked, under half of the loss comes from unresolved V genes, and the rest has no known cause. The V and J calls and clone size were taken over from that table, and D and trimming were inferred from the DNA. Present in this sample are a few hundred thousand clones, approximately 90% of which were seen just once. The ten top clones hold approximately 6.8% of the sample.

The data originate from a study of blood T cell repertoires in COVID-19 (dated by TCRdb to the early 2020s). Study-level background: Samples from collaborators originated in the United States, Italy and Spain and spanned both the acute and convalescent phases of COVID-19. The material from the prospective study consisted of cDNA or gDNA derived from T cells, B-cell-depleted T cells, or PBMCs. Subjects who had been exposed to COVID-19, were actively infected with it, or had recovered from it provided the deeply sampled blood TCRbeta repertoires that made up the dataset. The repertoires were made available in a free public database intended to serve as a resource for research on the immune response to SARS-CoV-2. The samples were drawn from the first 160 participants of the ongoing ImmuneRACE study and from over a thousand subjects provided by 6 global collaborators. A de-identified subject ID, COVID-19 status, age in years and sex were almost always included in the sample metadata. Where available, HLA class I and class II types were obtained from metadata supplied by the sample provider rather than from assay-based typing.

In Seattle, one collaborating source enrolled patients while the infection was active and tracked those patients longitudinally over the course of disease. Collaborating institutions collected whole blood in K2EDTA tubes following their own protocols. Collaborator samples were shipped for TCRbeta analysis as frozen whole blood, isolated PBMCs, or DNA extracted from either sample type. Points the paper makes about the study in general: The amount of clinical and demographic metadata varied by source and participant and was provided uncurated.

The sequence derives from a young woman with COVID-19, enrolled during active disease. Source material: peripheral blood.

The nucleotide sequence reads TGTGCCACCAGTGATCCAGGACAGGGCAATCAGCCCCAGCATTTT. It translates as CATSDPGQGNQPQHF. This receptor chain uses TRBV24-1 and TRBJ1-5; 7 middle bases align to TRBD1. Per the germline V gene, KGHDR is the CDR1 and SFDVKD is the CDR2. The germline V and J ends show losses of 3 bases and 2 bases respectively, and no gene match explains 3 bases of the junction. The CDR3 numbers 15 residues from cysteine through phenylalanine. Only the CDR3 DNA is retained, 45 bases long and in frame from the first base.